This record concerns one T cell receptor (beta chain) sequence. Its specificity is unknown. This sample is part of a study of T cell responses to AZD1222 COVID-19 vaccine. Overall study findings and caveats: Samples come after the peak T cell response, not at day 14.

Using immunoSEQ multiplex PCR, the repertoire was profiled, and TCRdb retains in-frame clones only, with some absent. The sample has 130,000 or so clones; more than 85% are singletons. This TCR was sampled from an adult who received the AZD1222 COVID-19 vaccine. The starting material was peripheral blood, obtained 28 days after the second AZD1222 dose.

This chain's CDR3 is CASSSGGQNYGYTF. The CDR3 DNA reads TGTGCCAGCAGTTCAGGCGGACAGAACTATGGCTACACCTTC. This sequence joins TRBV27 and TRBJ1-2; possibly TRBD1 for D (6 bases). This CDR3 region has 14 residues. V was clipped by 4 bases and J by 2 bases, with 11 bases between them. Germline V gene lookup returns CDR1 MNHEY and CDR2 SMNVEV (reference sequence).